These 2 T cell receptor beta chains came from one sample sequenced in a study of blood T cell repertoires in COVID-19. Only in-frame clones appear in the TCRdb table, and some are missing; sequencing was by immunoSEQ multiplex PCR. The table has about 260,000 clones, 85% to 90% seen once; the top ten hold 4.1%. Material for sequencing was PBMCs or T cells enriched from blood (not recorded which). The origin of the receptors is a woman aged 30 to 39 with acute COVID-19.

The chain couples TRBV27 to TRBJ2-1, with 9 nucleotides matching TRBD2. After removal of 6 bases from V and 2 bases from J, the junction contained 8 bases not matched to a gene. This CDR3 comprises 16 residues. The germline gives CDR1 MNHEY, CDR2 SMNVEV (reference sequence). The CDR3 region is CASSPIAGAPYNEQFF. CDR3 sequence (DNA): TGTGCCAGCAGCCCTATAGCGGGAGCCCCCTACAATGAGCAGTTCTTC.

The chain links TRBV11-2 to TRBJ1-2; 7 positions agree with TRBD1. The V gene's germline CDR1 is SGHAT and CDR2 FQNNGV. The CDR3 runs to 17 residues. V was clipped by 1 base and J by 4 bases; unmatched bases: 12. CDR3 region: CASSLGDWGQNSYGYTF. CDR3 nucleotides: TGTGCCAGCAGCTTAGGTGATTGGGGACAGAACTCCTATGGCTACACCTTC.